This TCR beta chain stems from a study of blood T cell repertoires in COVID-19. For the study at large: Both acute and convalescent COVID-19 samples were obtained from the United States, Italy and Spain. The cDNA or gDNA used as material had been derived from T cells, B-cell-depleted T cells, or PBMCs.

Germline loops: CDR1 PRHDT, CDR2 FYEKMQ (reference sequence). The length of the CDR3 is 16 residues. J was trimmed by 7 bases and V by 5 bases; bases with no gene match: 12. Repertoires were generated with immunoSEQ multiplex PCR, while TCRdb's copy carries only in-frame clones and drops some. The repertoire consists of about 430,000 clones, with around 89% occurring once and the leading ten covering roughly 1.1%. The study recruited people aged roughly 18 to 100 years across approximately 23 US areas. The gene calls are TRBV13 and TRBJ2-5; 11 bases line up with TRBD2. The clonotype comes from a young man who had recovered from COVID-19. The source material was PBMCs or T cells enriched from blood (not recorded which). CDR3: CASSLTSGSYPWTQYF. In DNA, the CDR3 is TGTGCCAGCAGCCTCACTAGCGGGAGCTATCCTTGGACCCAGTACTTC.